The 10 T cell receptor beta chains presented below share a single source sample, sequenced in a study of CD8+ T cells in alopecia areata. Regarding treatment: oral pan-JAK inhibitor, 5-10 mg twice daily. Extraction of RNA preceded its reverse transcription into cDNA, which served as the sequencing template. Sequenced by immunoSEQ multiplex PCR; TCRdb stores in-frame clones only, minus some. This sample yields about 190,000 clones, of which around 50% are seen a single time; roughly 12% belongs to the top ten. Here the sequenced sample was CD8+ T cells sorted from blood, taken at week 24, from a patient treated with tofacitinib. The origin of the receptors is a human donor with alopecia areata.

V usage is TRBV30 and J usage is TRBJ2-7; D perhaps matches TRBD1 (5 bases). V was shortened by 0 bases and J by 6 bases, with 12 bases between the two germline ends. The CDR3 sequence is 13 residues long. In germline, CDR1 is GTSNPN, CDR2 SVGIG (reference sequence). CDR3: CAWSVGRWSEQYF. The CDR3 coding sequence is TGTGCCTGGAGTGTGGGGCGGTGGAGCGAGCAGTACTTC. Together with reference TRBV30 and TRBJ2-7, the CDR3 gives the full variable domain: SQTIHQWPATLVQPVGSPLSLECTVEGTSNPNLYWYRQAAGRGLQLLFYSVGIGQISSEVPQNLSASRPQDRQFILSSKKLLLSDSGFYLCAWSVGRWSEQYFGPGTRLTVT.

This chain links TRBV23-1 with TRBJ1-4; D is ambiguous. TRBV23-1 is an ORF, and what it does is uncertain. The CDR3 has 17 residues. V lost 7 bases and J 1 base, leaving 19 bases between the germline ends. CDR3 in amino acids: CASILRVEERTNEKLFF. CDR3 sequence (DNA): TGCGCCAGCATCCTACGGGTCGAGGAGAGAACTAATGAAAAACTGTTTTTT.

In its sample, this clone was seen a few times. The CDR3: CATSRGNTEAFF. The CDR3 region has the DNA TGTGCCACCAGCAGAGGGAACACTGAAGCTTTCTTT. This chain connects TRBV15 to TRBJ1-1; D gene unclear. The CDR3 is 12 amino acids. CDR1 LNHNV and CDR2 YYDKDF come from the germline V gene (reference sequence). The V end was cut by 1 base, the J end by 1 base, with 1 base between.

At least ten counts were recorded for this clone. The chain is built from TRBV9 and TRBJ2-7, with a tentative D call TRBD2 (8 bases). V dropped 7 bases and J dropped 5 bases, with 19 bases sitting between them. The germline V gene encodes CDR1 SGDLS and CDR2 YYNGEE. The CDR3 covers 14 residues. Written as DNA, the CDR3 is TGTGCCAGCTCCCTCCGGGAGGGGGCCCACGAGCAGTACTTC. Residues: CASSLREGAHEQYF.

This clone turned up a few times. The V call is TRBV7-9, the J call TRBJ2-7; TRBD1 is a possible D gene (6 bases). V lost 3 bases and J lost 3, with 9 bases in between. The CDR3 contains 13 residues. The germline CDR1 and CDR2 sequences are SEHNR and FQNEAQ (reference sequence). The chain's CDR3 is CASSFSGDYEQYF. Written as DNA, the CDR3 is TGTGCCAGCAGCTTCTCAGGGGACTACGAGCAGTACTTC.

The chain uses TRBV11-2 and TRBJ2-3, with a possible D match to TRBD1 (5 bases). The CDR3 has 16 amino acids. Germline-derived CDR1 and CDR2 are SGHAT and FQNNGV. The V gene lost 2 bases and the J gene lost 0 bases, with 12 bases spanning the gap. The CDR3 region has the DNA TGTGCCAGCAGCTTATCAGGGTCTCAAAGCACAGATACGCAGTATTTT. As protein: CASSLSGSQSTDTQYF.

This clone appeared a few times. V gene TRBV2 combines with J gene TRBJ2-4; 12 nucleotides line up with TRBD1. Germline lookup yields CDR1 SNHLY and CDR2 FYNNEI. This CDR3 has 16 amino acids. With V trimmed by 7 bases and J by 6 bases, 10 bases remained unmatched. The DNA for the CDR3 is TGTGCCAGCAAAGGGACAGGGGGCGCCGCGTCAAACATTCAGTACTTC. It encodes CASKGTGGAASNIQYF.

The chain is built from TRBV7-9 and TRBJ2-1; D ambiguous. Trimming stripped 3 bases from V and 7 bases from J, with 4 bases between. This CDR3 has 11 amino acids. CDR1 and CDR2 (germline): SEHNR, FQNEAQ (reference sequence). The CDR3 DNA reads TGTGCCAGCAGCTTTTTGAATGAGCAGTTCTTC. It specifies CASSFLNEQFF.

This clone was observed a handful of times. The chain combines TRBV4-1 with TRBJ2-1; either TRBD1 or TRBD2 may supply D (5 bases each). In germline, CDR1 is MGHRA, CDR2 YSYEKL. CDR3 length equals 17 residues. The V and J ends lost 4 bases and 6 bases respectively, with 22 bases between them. The CDR3, as DNA: TGCGCCAGCAGCCCGTCCCGGGACCGTATCGGCGGCAATGAGCAGTTCTTC. Amino acid sequence: CASSPSRDRIGGNEQFF.

The chain uses TRBV20-1 and TRBJ2-5, with unresolved D. CDR3 size: 10 residues. The V end lost 3 bases, the J end lost 4 bases, and 3 bases lay between the germline ends. CDR1 is DFQATT, CDR2 SNEGSKA, per germline (reference sequence). The CDR3 region has the DNA TGCAGTGCTAGGGGAGAGACCCAGTACTTC. Protein sequence: CSARGETQYF.